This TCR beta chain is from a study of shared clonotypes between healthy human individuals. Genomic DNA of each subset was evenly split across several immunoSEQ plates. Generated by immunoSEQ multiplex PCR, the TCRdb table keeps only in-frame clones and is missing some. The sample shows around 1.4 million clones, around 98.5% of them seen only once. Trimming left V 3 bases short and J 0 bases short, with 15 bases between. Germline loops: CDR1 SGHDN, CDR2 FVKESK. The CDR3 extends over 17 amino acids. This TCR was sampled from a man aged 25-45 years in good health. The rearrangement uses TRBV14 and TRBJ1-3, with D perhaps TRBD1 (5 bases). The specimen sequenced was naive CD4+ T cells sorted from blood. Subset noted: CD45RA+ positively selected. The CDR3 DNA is TGTGCCAGCAGCCAGACGGGACGCCTCTTCTCTGGAAACACCATATATTTT. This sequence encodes CASSQTGRLFSGNTIYF.